This is a list of T cell receptor beta chains from one sample in a study of blood T cell repertoires in COVID-19. Libraries were prepared by immunoSEQ multiplex PCR; TCRdb keeps only in-frame clonotypes and omits some of them. The sample includes hundreds of thousands of clones, about 94% of them seen just once. Sample: peripheral blood. These receptors all stem from a man aged 55 to 70 with COVID-19, enrolled during active disease. Both conserved end residues are part of each CDR3. A D gene is named only where the DNA matches it firmly. Some rows have no size entry. The others give once, few or many, or a class for an expanded clone.

CDR3	DNA	size	J	D	V
CASIVGVFGIQYF	TGTGCCAGTATTGTAGGGGTATTTGGCATTCAGTACTTC	-	TRBJ2-4	-	TRBV19
CASSHRDRHTDTQYF	TGTGCCAGCAGTCACCGGGACAGACACACAGATACGCAGTATTTT	-	TRBJ2-3	TRBD1	TRBV5-5
CASSESGQGYQPQHF	TGCGCCAGCAGTGAGTCGGGGCAGGGATATCAGCCCCAGCATTTT	-	TRBJ1-5	-	TRBV10-2
CASSPAQPNYNEQFF	TGTGCCAGCAGCCCAGCGCAACCTAATTACAATGAGCAGTTCTTC	once	TRBJ2-1	-	TRBV3-1/TRBV3-2
CASSLGSGGNEQFF	TGCGCCAGCAGCTTGGGTTCGGGGGGCAATGAGCAGTTCTTC	-	TRBJ2-1	TRBD2	TRBV5-1
CASSYSDSTSGNTIYF	TGTGCCAGCAGTTACTCGGACAGTACCTCTGGAAACACCATATATTTT	-	TRBJ1-3	-	TRBV6-5
CASSYGTSGRHEQFF	TGTGCCAGCAGTTACGGGACTAGCGGGAGGCATGAGCAGTTCTTC	-	TRBJ2-1	TRBD2	TRBV6-5
CSASSGLGVVSKQYF	TGCAGTGCTAGTTCGGGACTGGGGGTTGTTTCGAAGCAGTACTTC	-	TRBJ2-7	-	TRBV20-1
CASSVELAGGPRTDTQYF	TGTGCCAGCAGCGTAGAGCTAGCGGGGGGGCCGAGGACAGATACGCAGTATTTT	-	TRBJ2-3	TRBD2	TRBV9
CASSQDSPRGRKGYTF	TGCGCCAGCAGCCAAGATTCACCCAGGGGGCGCAAAGGCTACACCTTC	once	TRBJ1-2	TRBD1	TRBV4-3
CASSFGPRRTIRNEQFF	TGTGCCAGCAGTTTTGGTCCACGACGGACAATTAGGAATGAGCAGTTCTTC	-	TRBJ2-1	-	TRBV27
CASSYSSDRVHEKLFF	TGTGCCAGCAGTTACTCGTCGGACAGGGTCCATGAAAAACTGTTTTTT	-	TRBJ1-4	TRBD1	TRBV6-5
CASSISRGGYNSPLHF	TGTGCCAGTAGTATCAGCAGGGGCGGGTATAATTCACCCCTCCACTTT	-	TRBJ1-6	-	TRBV19
CASSLGSLGQYNGYTF	TGTGCCAGCAGTTTGGGATCCTTAGGACAGTATAATGGCTACACCTTC	few	TRBJ1-2	-	TRBV28
CASSSPTGGGYGYTF	TGTGCCAGCAGCTCTCCGACAGGGGGCGGCTATGGCTACACCTTC	-	TRBJ1-2	TRBD1	TRBV7-2
CASSKLAGGSDTQYF	TGCGCCAGCAGCAAACTAGCGGGGGGTTCAGATACGCAGTATTTT	-	TRBJ2-3	TRBD2	TRBV5-1
CASSFEGVVAGAGELFF	TGTGCCAGCAGCTTCGAAGGTGTTGTAGCGGGGGCCGGGGAGCTGTTTTTT	-	TRBJ2-2	TRBD2	TRBV7-3
CASSLDRAGYEQYF	TGTGCCAGCAGCCTAGACAGAGCGGGCTACGAGCAGTACTTC	-	TRBJ2-7	-	TRBV11-2
CVQQPPGLAIYKKDTQYF	TGTGTCCAGCAACCCCCGGGACTAGCGATCTATAAAAAGGATACGCAGTATTTT	-	TRBJ2-3	-	TRBV21-1
CASRGETGPNVYEAFF	TGTGCCAGTAGGGGAGAGACAGGCCCCAACGTTTATGAAGCTTTCTTT	-	TRBJ1-1	-	TRBV19
CASSYARPEAFF	TGTGCCAGCAGTTACGCGAGGCCTGAAGCTTTCTTT	-	TRBJ1-1	-	TRBV6-6
CASRQGLVLYEQYF	TGTGCCAGCAGACAGGGTCTGGTCCTTTACGAGCAGTACTTC	-	TRBJ2-7	-	TRBV5-8
CASSLRLDGETQYF	TGTGCCAGCAGCTTAAGGCTAGATGGAGAGACCCAGTACTTC	-	TRBJ2-5	-	TRBV11-2
CASSSPEGLETEKLFF	TGTGCCAGCAGCTCCCCGGAGGGGCTCGAGACTGAAAAACTGTTTTTT	-	TRBJ1-4	-	TRBV7-9
CSVRGQEGQPQHF	TGCAGCGTTAGGGGGCAGGAAGGTCAGCCCCAGCATTTT	once	TRBJ1-5	TRBD1	TRBV29-1
CASGLGQGPYEQYF	TGTGCTAGTGGTTTGGGACAGGGGCCCTACGAGCAGTACTTC	-	TRBJ2-7	TRBD1	TRBV12-5
CAISESKGRTSGSPDTQYF	TGTGCCATCAGTGAGTCGAAGGGGAGAACTAGCGGGAGTCCAGATACGCAGTATTTT	once	TRBJ2-3	TRBD2	TRBV10-3
CAWTGGLAGGVKETQYF	TGTGCCTGGACAGGGGGACTAGCGGGAGGTGTCAAAGAGACCCAGTACTTC	-	TRBJ2-5	TRBD2	TRBV30
CASGQLQGPLHF	TGTGCCAGCGGGCAGCTCCAGGGGCCCCTCCACTTT	-	TRBJ1-6	-	TRBV28
CASSPPGGRLNSPLHF	TGTGCCAGCAGCCCCCCCGGGGGAAGGCTAAATTCACCCCTCCACTTT	-	TRBJ1-6	-	TRBV3-1/TRBV3-2
CASSFKQTYEQYF	TGTGCCAGCAGCTTCAAACAAACCTACGAGCAGTACTTC	-	TRBJ2-7	-	TRBV5-6
CASGGQGISYEQYF	TGTGCCAGCGGGGGACAGGGGATTTCCTACGAGCAGTACTTC	-	TRBJ2-7	TRBD1	TRBV6-4
CASSVYGQAEAFF	TGTGCCAGCAGTGTCTATGGACAGGCTGAAGCTTTCTTT	-	TRBJ1-1	TRBD1	TRBV25-1
CASSKWREDTQYF	TGTGCCAGCAGCAAATGGCGGGAGGATACGCAGTATTTT	-	TRBJ2-3	-	TRBV21-1
CASSQVGGSGELFF	TGCGCCAGCAGCCAAGTAGGGGGCAGCGGGGAGCTGTTTTTT	-	TRBJ2-2	TRBD1	TRBV4-1
CASSEGVNEQYF	TGTGCCAGCAGTGAAGGCGTCAACGAGCAGTACTTC	-	TRBJ2-7	-	TRBV6-1
CASSYRASDEKLFF	TGTGCCAGCAGTTACAGGGCGTCTGATGAAAAACTGTTTTTT	-	TRBJ1-4	-	TRBV2
CAGKWGGNTEAFF	TGTGCCGGGAAGTGGGGAGGGAACACTGAAGCTTTCTTT	-	TRBJ1-1	-	TRBV28
CASSNYRTGFSYGYTF	TGTGCCAGCAGCAACTATAGGACAGGGTTCAGCTATGGCTACACCTTC	-	TRBJ1-2	-	TRBV21-1
CASSPRALARDTGELFF	TGTGCCAGCAGCCCCCGAGCCCTAGCGAGAGACACCGGGGAGCTGTTTTTT	-	TRBJ2-2	-	TRBV14
CASSPRRREFYGYTF	TGTGCCAGCAGTCCCCGGCGCCGGGAATTCTATGGCTACACCTTC	once	TRBJ1-2	-	TRBV6-5
CASSLWRSGDTDTQYF	TGTGCCAGCAGTTTATGGCGTAGCGGTGACACAGATACGCAGTATTTT	-	TRBJ2-3	-	TRBV28
CASSQDHGAGNTIYF	TGCGCCAGCAGCCAAGATCACGGGGCTGGAAACACCATATATTTT	-	TRBJ1-3	-	TRBV4-1
CASRDTGAGYTF	TGTGCCAGCAGGGATACAGGGGCCGGCTACACCTTC	-	TRBJ1-2	TRBD1	TRBV28
CASSLDRYNEQFF	TGTGCCAGCAGCTTAGACAGGTACAATGAGCAGTTCTTC	-	TRBJ2-1	-	TRBV7-2
CASSLDRASRNEQFF	TGTGCTAGCAGCCTGGACAGGGCCTCGCGAAATGAGCAGTTCTTC	-	TRBJ2-1	TRBD1	TRBV7-7
CASSWDPGQGGRQLVEQYF	TGTGCCAGCAGTTGGGATCCAGGGCAGGGGGGCCGGCAGTTGGTCGAGCAGTACTTC	-	TRBJ2-7	-	TRBV28
CAWSATRYEQYF	TGTGCCTGGAGTGCCACTCGCTACGAGCAGTACTTC	few	TRBJ2-7	-	TRBV30
CASRPRGVSSYEQYF	TGTGCCAGCAGACCCAGGGGGGTATCCTCCTACGAGCAGTACTTC	-	TRBJ2-7	-	TRBV6-5
CASSYSSRGHEQFF	TGTGCCAGCAGTTACTCGTCCAGGGGGCATGAGCAGTTCTTC	few	TRBJ2-1	TRBD1	TRBV6-5
CASSRGTSGITDTQYF	TGTGCCAGCAGCAGGGGGACTAGCGGTATCACAGATACGCAGTATTTT	-	TRBJ2-3	-	TRBV21-1
CASSQETEDVSGYTF	TGTGCCAGCAGCCAAGAGACAGAAGATGTCTCTGGCTACACCTTC	-	TRBJ1-2	-	TRBV4-2